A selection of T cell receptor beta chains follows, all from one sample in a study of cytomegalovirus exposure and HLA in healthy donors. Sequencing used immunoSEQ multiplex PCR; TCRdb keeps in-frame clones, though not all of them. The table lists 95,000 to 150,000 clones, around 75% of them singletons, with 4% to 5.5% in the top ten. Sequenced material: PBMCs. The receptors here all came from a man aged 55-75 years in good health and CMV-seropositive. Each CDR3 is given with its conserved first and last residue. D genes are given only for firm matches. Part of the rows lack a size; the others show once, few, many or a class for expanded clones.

CDR3: CASSLADRAEAFF
DNA: TGTGCCAGCAGCTTGGCCGACAGGGCTGAAGCTTTCTTT
D: TRBD1
size: .
J: TRBJ1-1
V: TRBV5-4

CDR3: CASRFSGGGADTQYF
DNA: TGTGCCAGCAGATTTAGCGGGGGCGGAGCAGATACGCAGTATTTT
D: TRBD2
size: .
J: TRBJ2-3
V: TRBV7-9

CDR3: CASSHLAGVAAFF
DNA: TGCGCCAGCAGCCACCTCGCGGGAGTGGCCGCTTTCTTT
D: .
size: many
J: TRBJ1-1
V: TRBV4-1

CDR3: CASSPAAQETQYF
DNA: TGCGCCAGCAGCCCTGCGGCACAAGAGACCCAGTACTTC
D: .
size: .
J: TRBJ2-5
V: TRBV5-1

CDR3: CASSFKPGTNEKLFF
DNA: TGTGCCAGCAGCTTCAAGCCTGGAACTAATGAAAAACTGTTTTTT
D: .
size: .
J: TRBJ1-4
V: TRBV5-8

CDR3: CASSRQGMVENEQFF
DNA: TGCGCCAGCAGCCGGCAGGGGATGGTGGAGAATGAGCAGTTCTTC
D: .
size: .
J: TRBJ2-1
V: TRBV5-1

CDR3: CASSLRRDYGYTF
DNA: TGTGCCAGCAGCTTGCGGAGGGACTATGGCTACACCTTC
D: .
size: .
J: TRBJ1-2
V: TRBV7-2

CDR3: CASSRIFSGTGDYTF
DNA: TGTGCCAGCTCGCGCATCTTTTCCGGGACAGGTGACTACACCTTC
D: TRBD1
size: .
J: TRBJ1-2
V: TRBV18

CDR3: CASSPTGGVVATEAFF
DNA: TGTGCCAGCAGCCCGACAGGGGGCGTGGTGGCCACTGAAGCTTTCTTT
D: TRBD1
size: .
J: TRBJ1-1
V: TRBV9

CDR3: CASSQRGATTDTQYF
DNA: TGTGCCAGCAGCCAACGCGGGGCCACCACAGATACGCAGTATTTT
D: .
size: .
J: TRBJ2-3
V: TRBV4-2

CDR3: CSVGGGGGPGDTQYF
DNA: TGCAGCGTTGGGGGGGGCGGGGGGCCGGGAGATACGCAGTATTTT
D: TRBD2
size: once
J: TRBJ2-3
V: TRBV29-1

CDR3: CASSNGQAPGNTIYF
DNA: TGCGCCAGCAGCAATGGACAGGCTCCAGGAAACACCATATATTTT
D: TRBD1
size: once
J: TRBJ1-3
V: TRBV5-1

CDR3: CASSLGGGYEQYF
DNA: TGCGCCAGCAGCTTGGGGGGGGGCTACGAGCAGTACTTC
D: TRBD2
size: .
J: TRBJ2-7
V: TRBV5-1

CDR3: CASSHGSHTYNSPLHF
DNA: TGTGCCAGCAGCCACGGGAGTCACACCTATAATTCACCCCTCCACTTT
D: .
size: .
J: TRBJ1-6
V: TRBV14

CDR3: CASSLVTVDTEAFF
DNA: TGTGCCAGCAGCCTCGTAACGGTGGACACTGAAGCTTTCTTT
D: .
size: .
J: TRBJ1-1
V: TRBV7-2

CDR3: CASNYRQGPDNEQFF
DNA: TGTGCCAGCAACTATCGACAGGGTCCGGACAATGAGCAGTTCTTC
D: TRBD1
size: .
J: TRBJ2-1
V: TRBV5-4